Sequencing of this T cell receptor (beta chain) was carried out in a study of cytomegalovirus exposure and HLA in healthy donors. The study, taken as a whole, reports: Analysis performed later showed TCR beta chains linked to HLA being more clonally expanded than equally common others. Rarity marked most TCR sequences, yet some public TCRs occurred in many donors.

The CDR3 is made up of 14 amino acids. The germline V gene has CDR1 GTSNPN and CDR2 SVGIG (reference sequence). Trimming left V 2 bases short and J 6 bases short, with 17 bases between. With 60 Vbeta and 13 Jbeta primers, the PCR was carried out. Sequencing was performed with immunoSEQ multiplex PCR; in TCRdb, only in-frame clones are kept and a portion is missing. This sample's table reports about 140,000 clones. A note on this clone: What it binds is unknown.

The chain employs TRBV30 and TRBJ2-7; TRBD1 is a possible D gene (6 bases). This clonotype originated in a woman under 30 in good health and CMV-seronegative. The sample comprised PBMCs. CDR3 region: CAWSLRRTAPEQYF. The CDR3, as DNA: TGTGCCTGGAGTCTAAGAAGGACAGCGCCCGAGCAGTACTTC.